Listed below are T cell receptor beta chains from one sample, sequenced in a study of CD8 T cells in Susac syndrome. TCRdb re-analysed the immunoSEQ multiplex PCR reads in MiXCR, keeping a single row per CDR3 protein. Among about 100,000 distinct CDR3 sequences, approximately 95% were seen once, and the ten largest hold around 0.32%. Sequenced sample: CD8+ T cells from PBMCs. These receptors were taken from a human donor in good health. Both conserved end residues are part of each CDR3. A D gene is named only where the DNA matches it firmly. Expanded clones get a size class; other rows say once, few or many, or leave the size out.

abundance	d_gene	v_gene	j_gene	CDR3nt	CDR3aa
.	TRBD2	TRBV9	TRBJ2-7	TGTGCCAGCAGCGGCGGGGGGGCAGGAGAGCAGTACTTC	CASSGGGAGEQYF
.	TRBD2	TRBV19	TRBJ2-2	TGTGCCAGTAGTATCATCCTAGCGGGGGGGTTCGGGGAGCTGTTTTTT	CASSIILAGGFGELFF
.	.	TRBV7-9	TRBJ2-5	TGTGCCAGCAGCCGACTCGACGGTGCCCAAGAGACCCAGTACTTC	CASSRLDGAQETQYF
.	.	TRBV5-1	TRBJ1-5	TGCGCCAGCAGCCCGATGACTGAAGATAGCAATCAGCCCCAGCATTTT	CASSPMTEDSNQPQHF
.	.	TRBV7-8	TRBJ2-1	TGTGCCAGCAGCCGACTAGGGAGGAATGAGCAGTTCTTC	CASSRLGRNEQFF
.	.	TRBV6-6	TRBJ2-1	TGTGCCAGCATAGGGGGGGAGAGCAATGAGCAGTTCTTC	CASIGGESNEQFF
once	TRBD2	TRBV3-1	TRBJ2-5	TGTGCCAGCAGCCAAGCTAGCGGGGGCCAAGAGACCCAGTACTTC	CASSQASGGQETQYF
.	TRBD1	TRBV4-1	TRBJ1-1	TGCGCCAGCAGCCAAACCGACAGGGGCGAGCTGACTGAAGCTTTCTTT	CASSQTDRGELTEAFF
.	.	TRBV12-3/TRBV12-4	TRBJ1-1	TGTGCCAGCATTACTGGCACTGAAGCTTTCTTT	CASITGTEAFF
.	.	TRBV2	TRBJ1-1	TGTGCCAGCAATCCAGGGACTGAAGCTTTCTTT	CASNPGTEAFF
.	TRBD2	TRBV5-6	TRBJ2-3	TGTGCCAGCAGCTTGGCCCCGGGACTAGCGGGGCATAATACGCAGTATTTT	CASSLAPGLAGHNTQYF
.	.	TRBV9	TRBJ1-2	TGTGCCAGCAGCGACCCTACAGGTTACTATGGCTACACCTTC	CASSDPTGYYGYTF
.	.	TRBV29-1	TRBJ1-2	TGCAGCGTTGAAGAAGGGGGAGGTGGCTACACCTTC	CSVEEGGGGYTF
.	TRBD2	TRBV25-1	TRBJ2-5	TGTGCCAGCAGTGCAGCGGGGGGCTGGGAGACCCAGTACTTC	CASSAAGGWETQYF
.	.	TRBV2	TRBJ2-2	TGTGCCAGCAGTGCCGGGGGAGGATTCGGCGGGGAGCTGTTTTTT	CASSAGGGFGGELFF
.	.	TRBV29-1	TRBJ2-5	TGCAGCGTTGACCAGGGCACAGTTGAGACCCAGTACTTC	CSVDQGTVETQYF
once	.	TRBV30	TRBJ1-1	TGTGCCTGGAGTGAACCCCCCTCCAGTGATGAAGCTTTCTTT	CAWSEPPSSDEAFF
.	TRBD2	TRBV4-2	TRBJ2-7	TGTGCCAGCAGCCACAGACTAGCGGAGGGGTACGAGCAGTACTTC	CASSHRLAEGYEQYF
.	.	TRBV6-5	TRBJ2-1	TGTGCCAGCAGTCTTTCAGGGGATGAGCAGTTCTTC	CASSLSGDEQFF
.	.	TRBV25-1	TRBJ1-1	TGTGCCAGCTCAGATCAAGGAAAGTGGGGGCGGACCACTGAAGCTTTCTTT	CASSDQGKWGRTTEAFF
.	.	TRBV7-6	TRBJ2-7	TGTGCCAGCAGCTTAGACAGATGGGGTTTCGAGCAGTACTTC	CASSLDRWGFEQYF
.	TRBD1	TRBV9	TRBJ2-7	TGTGCCAGCAGCGTAGGAGGGACAGGGAGTGAAGAGCAGTACTTC	CASSVGGTGSEEQYF
.	.	TRBV5-8	TRBJ2-5	TGTGCCAGCAGCTTGAATTGGGGAGTCATGATGGAGACCCAGTACTTC	CASSLNWGVMMETQYF
.	.	TRBV7-6	TRBJ2-7	TGTGCCAGCAGCTTAGAGGGGAGCTCCTACGAGCAGTACTTC	CASSLEGSSYEQYF
once	.	TRBV4-2	TRBJ2-1	TGTGCCAGCAGCCTTTACGCCCTCGGGAATGAGCAGTTCTTC	CASSLYALGNEQFF
.	.	TRBV20-1	TRBJ2-7	TGCAGTGCTAGAGATCTACAGGGTTACGAGCAGTACTTC	CSARDLQGYEQYF
once	.	TRBV29-1	TRBJ2-1	TGCAGCGTTGTAGCGCGCGGCGAGCAGTTCTTC	CSVVARGEQFF
.	TRBD1	TRBV7-8	TRBJ1-6	TGTGCCAGCAGCCAACAGGGGGAGGTTACTTCACCCCTCCACTTT	CASSQQGEVTSPLHF
.	TRBD1	TRBV24-1	TRBJ2-2	TGTGCCACCAGTACAGGGGTTGGGAACACCGGGGAGCTGTTTTTT	CATSTGVGNTGELFF
.	.	TRBV7-9	TRBJ2-7	TGTGCCAGCAGCTTTAAAGGGGACGAGCAGTACTTC	CASSFKGDEQYF
.	.	TRBV7-3	TRBJ1-1	TGTGCCAGCAGCCCACCCGAGACGAACACTGAAGCTTTCTTT	CASSPPETNTEAFF
.	.	TRBV9	TRBJ2-7	TGTGCCAGCAGCCTCTGGGGGGCGGGTGAGCAGTACTTC	CASSLWGAGEQYF
.	TRBD1	TRBV18	TRBJ1-4	TGTGCCAGCTCACGGGCGGACAGGAGTAATGAAAAACTGTTTTTT	CASSRADRSNEKLFF
once	.	TRBV29-1	TRBJ2-2	TGCAGCGTTGACCCAACAGGGAACACCGGGGAGCTGTTTTTT	CSVDPTGNTGELFF
.	TRBD2	TRBV4-1	TRBJ2-7	TGCGCCAGCAGCCAAGTGCGGGGGGGCCTCTACGAGCAGTACTTC	CASSQVRGGLYEQYF
.	TRBD1	TRBV6-4	TRBJ2-7	TGTGCCAGCACTACGGACAGGGCCCGCTCCTACGAGCAGTACTTC	CASTTDRARSYEQYF
.	.	TRBV4-2	TRBJ2-7	TGTGCCAGCAGCGGATCGGGGGAGCAGTACTTC	CASSGSGEQYF
.	.	TRBV4-2	TRBJ1-2	TGTGCCAGCAGCCAAGACATTACCAGCGGGAGCTATGGCTACACCTTC	CASSQDITSGSYGYTF
.	.	TRBV5-6	TRBJ2-7	TGTGCCAGCAGCCCGGCTCTAGCGACCTTCTACGAGCAGTACTTC	CASSPALATFYEQYF
.	TRBD1	TRBV9	TRBJ2-1	TGTGCCAGCAGCGTAGCGGGACAGACATACAATGAGCAGTTCTTC	CASSVAGQTYNEQFF
.	.	TRBV13	TRBJ1-2	TGTGCCAGCAGCTTAGGGGGGATCCGAGATGGCTACACCTTC	CASSLGGIRDGYTF
.	.	TRBV29-1	TRBJ2-7	TGCAGCGTTGGGCCGGGACCTGGGGACGAGCAGTACTTC	CSVGPGPGDEQYF
.	TRBD2	TRBV4-2	TRBJ2-3	TGTGCCAGCACCCCGCAGGTCGGGGGGGTCACAGATACGCAGTATTTT	CASTPQVGGVTDTQYF
.	TRBD1	TRBV10-3	TRBJ1-1	TGTGCCATCAGCCAGGGGGCAAGTTCGACTGAAGCTTTCTTT	CAISQGASSTEAFF
.	TRBD1	TRBV11-2	TRBJ2-1	TGTGCCAGCAGTCTAGGACAGGGAGGAGGCAATGAGCAGTTCTTC	CASSLGQGGGNEQFF
.	.	TRBV29-1	TRBJ2-7	TGCAGCATCCGGCCAGGGCCCTACGAGCAGTACTTC	CSIRPGPYEQYF
.	.	TRBV25-1	TRBJ1-1	TGTGCCAGCAGTGATTGGGTCACTGAAGCTTTCTTT	CASSDWVTEAFF
.	TRBD2	TRBV11-2	TRBJ2-7	TGTGCCAGCAGCCATAGCGGGGGGGCATACGAGCAGTACTTC	CASSHSGGAYEQYF
.	TRBD2	TRBV6-4	TRBJ2-1	TGTGCCAGCAGTGACTCGATAGCGGGGGGACACAATGAGCAGTTCTTC	CASSDSIAGGHNEQFF
.	.	TRBV12-3/TRBV12-4	TRBJ2-7	TGTGCCAGCGCTTTTGGGTCCGGGACCTACGAGCAGTACTTC	CASAFGSGTYEQYF
once	TRBD1	TRBV6-1	TRBJ1-5	TGTGCCAGCAGTGAAGAGTTTGGGGACAGGGGATTCAATCAGCCCCAGCATTTT	CASSEEFGDRGFNQPQHF
.	.	TRBV20-1	TRBJ1-2	TGCAGTGCTCTATATACCCAAGAATCGTACACCTTC	CSALYTQESYTF
.	.	TRBV4-1	TRBJ1-5	TGCGCCAGCAGCCAAGGAAAGGGCGCGGGCCAGCCCCAGCATTTT	CASSQGKGAGQPQHF
.	.	TRBV5-5	TRBJ2-1	TGTGCCAGCACCCTGAGAGCGGCGGGGTACAATGAGCAGTTCTTC	CASTLRAAGYNEQFF